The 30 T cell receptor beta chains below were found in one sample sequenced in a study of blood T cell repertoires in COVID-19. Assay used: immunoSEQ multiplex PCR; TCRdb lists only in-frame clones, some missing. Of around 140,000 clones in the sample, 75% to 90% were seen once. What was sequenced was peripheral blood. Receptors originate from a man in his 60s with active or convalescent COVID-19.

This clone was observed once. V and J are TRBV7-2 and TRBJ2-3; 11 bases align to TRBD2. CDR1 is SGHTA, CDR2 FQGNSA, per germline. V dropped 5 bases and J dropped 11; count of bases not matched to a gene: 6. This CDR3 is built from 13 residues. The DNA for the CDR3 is TGTGCCAGCAGCCTCGGACTAGCGGGCGAGCAGTATTTT. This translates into CASSLGLAGEQYF.

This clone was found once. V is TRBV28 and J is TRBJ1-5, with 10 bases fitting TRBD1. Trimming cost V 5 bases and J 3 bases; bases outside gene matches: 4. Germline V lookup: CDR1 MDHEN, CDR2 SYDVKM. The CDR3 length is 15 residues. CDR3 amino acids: CASSADRGINQPQHF. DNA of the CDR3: TGTGCCAGCAGTGCGGACAGGGGGATCAATCAGCCCCAGCATTTT.

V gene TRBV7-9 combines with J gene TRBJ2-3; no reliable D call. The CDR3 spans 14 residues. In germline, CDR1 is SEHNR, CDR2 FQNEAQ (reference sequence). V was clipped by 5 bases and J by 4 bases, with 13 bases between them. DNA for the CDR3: TGTGCCAGCAGCCTCGCCGAGGTGGCAGATACGCAGTATTTT. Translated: CASSLAEVADTQYF.

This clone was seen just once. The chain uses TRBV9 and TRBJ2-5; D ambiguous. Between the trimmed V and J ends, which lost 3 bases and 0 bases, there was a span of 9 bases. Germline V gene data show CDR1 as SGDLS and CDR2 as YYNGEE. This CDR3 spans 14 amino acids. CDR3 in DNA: TGTGCCAGCAGCGGAGGCGCGTACCAAGAGACCCAGTACTTC. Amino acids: CASSGGAYQETQYF. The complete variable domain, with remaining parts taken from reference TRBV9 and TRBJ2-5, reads DSGVTQTPKHLITATGQRVTLRCSPRSGDLSVYWYQQSLDQGLQFLIQYYNGEERAKGNILERFSAQQFPDLHSELNLSSLELGDSALYFCASSGGAYQETQYFGPGTRLLVL.

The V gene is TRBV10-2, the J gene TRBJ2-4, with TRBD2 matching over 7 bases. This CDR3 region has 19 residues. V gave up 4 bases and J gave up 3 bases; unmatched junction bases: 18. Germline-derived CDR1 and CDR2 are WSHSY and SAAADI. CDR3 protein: CASSVAGLTRREDKNIQYF. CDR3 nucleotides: TGCGCCAGCAGTGTGGCGGGACTAACACGGAGGGAGGACAAAAACATTCAGTACTTC.

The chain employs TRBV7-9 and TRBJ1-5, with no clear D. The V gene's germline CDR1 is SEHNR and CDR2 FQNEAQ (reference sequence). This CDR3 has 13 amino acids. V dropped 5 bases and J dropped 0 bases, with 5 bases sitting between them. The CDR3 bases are TGTGCCAGCAGCCTCTTTAGCAATCAGCCCCAGCATTTT. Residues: CASSLFSNQPQHF. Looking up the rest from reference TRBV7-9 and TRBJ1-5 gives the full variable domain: DTGVSQNPRHKITKRGQNVTFRCDPISEHNRLYWYRQTLGQGPEFLTYFQNEAQLEKSRLLSDRFSAERPKGSFSTLEIQRTEQGDSAMYLCASSLFSNQPQHFGDGTRLSIL.

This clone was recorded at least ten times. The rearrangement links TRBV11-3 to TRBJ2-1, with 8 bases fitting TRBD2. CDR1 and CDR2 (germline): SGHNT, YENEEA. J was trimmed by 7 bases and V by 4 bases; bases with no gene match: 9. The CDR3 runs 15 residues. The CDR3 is CASSSGTRGVNEQFF. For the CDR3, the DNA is TGTGCCAGCAGCTCCGGGACTAGAGGGGTGAATGAGCAGTTCTTC.

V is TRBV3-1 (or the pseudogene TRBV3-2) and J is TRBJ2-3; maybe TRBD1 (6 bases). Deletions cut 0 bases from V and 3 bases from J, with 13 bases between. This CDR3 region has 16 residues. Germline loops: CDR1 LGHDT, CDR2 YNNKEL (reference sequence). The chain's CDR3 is CASSQERQVRTDTQYF. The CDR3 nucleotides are TGTGCCAGCAGCCAAGAGCGACAGGTCCGGACAGATACGCAGTATTTT.

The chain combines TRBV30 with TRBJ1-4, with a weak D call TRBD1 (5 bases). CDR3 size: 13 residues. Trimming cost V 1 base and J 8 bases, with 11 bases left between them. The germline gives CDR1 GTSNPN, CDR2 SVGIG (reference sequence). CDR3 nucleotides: TGTGCCTGGAGTGCCGGACACGTCGAAAAACTGTTTTTT. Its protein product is CAWSAGHVEKLFF.

CDR3 protein: CASSIDGTGELFF. In DNA, the CDR3 is TGTGCCAGTAGTATAGACGGGACCGGGGAGCTGTTTTTT. The V gene is TRBV19, the J gene TRBJ2-2; D ambiguous. The CDR3 runs to 13 residues. V was shortened by 0 bases and J by 5 bases, with 4 bases between the two germline ends. The germline gives CDR1 LNHDA, CDR2 SQIVND (reference sequence).

The CDR3 loop reads CASSLVAYEQYF. CDR3 coding DNA: TGTGCCAGCAGCTTAGTAGCCTACGAGCAGTACTTC. This chain links TRBV13 with TRBJ2-7; unclear D gene. The germline V gene has CDR1 PRHDT and CDR2 FYEKMQ (reference sequence). This CDR3 is built from 12 residues. Between the trimmed V and J ends, which lost 1 base and 2 bases, there was a span of 3 bases. Filled out from reference TRBV13 and TRBJ2-7, the complete variable domain reads AAGVIQSPRHLIKEKRETATLKCYPIPRHDTVYWYQQGPGQDPQFLISFYEKMQSDKGSIPDRFSAQQFSDYHSELNMSSLELGDSALYFCASSLVAYEQYFGPGTRLTVT.

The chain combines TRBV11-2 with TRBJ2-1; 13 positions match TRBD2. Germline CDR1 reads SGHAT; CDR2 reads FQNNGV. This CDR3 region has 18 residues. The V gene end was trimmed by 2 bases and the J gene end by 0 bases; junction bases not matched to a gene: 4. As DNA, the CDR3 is TGTGCCAGCAGCTTAAGACTAGCGGGAGGAAGCTCCTACAATGAGCAGTTCTTC. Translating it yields CASSLRLAGGSSYNEQFF.

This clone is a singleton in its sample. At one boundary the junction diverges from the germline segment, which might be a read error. The CDR3 loop reads CASSQDLGLAGHF. CDR3 nucleotide sequence: TGCGCCAGCAGCCAAGATCTTGGGCTAGCGGGACACTTC. This chain connects TRBV4-3 to TRBJ2-5; 9 bases match TRBD2. Germline V gene sequence: CDR1 LGHNA, CDR2 YSLEER. The CDR3 loop spans 13 amino acids.

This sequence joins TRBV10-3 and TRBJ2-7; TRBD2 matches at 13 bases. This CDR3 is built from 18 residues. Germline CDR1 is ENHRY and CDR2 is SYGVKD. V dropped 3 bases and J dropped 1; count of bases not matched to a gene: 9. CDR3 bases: TGTGCCATCAGTGACAGGACTAGCGGGAGTGCTAGGTCCTACGAGCAGTACTTC. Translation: CAISDRTSGSARSYEQYF.

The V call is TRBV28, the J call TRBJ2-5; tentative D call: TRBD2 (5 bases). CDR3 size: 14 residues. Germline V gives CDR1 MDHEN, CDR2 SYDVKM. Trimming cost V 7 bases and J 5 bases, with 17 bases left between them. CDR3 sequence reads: CASNVARAWETQYF. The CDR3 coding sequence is TGTGCCAGCAACGTTGCGAGGGCCTGGGAGACCCAGTACTTC.

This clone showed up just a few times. The CDR3 sequence: CASSSDWTEQFF. CDR3 in DNA: TGTGCCAGCAGCTCGGACTGGACTGAGCAGTTCTTC. The chain carries TRBV7-9 and TRBJ2-1; TRBD2 is a possible D gene (5 bases). V dropped 4 bases and J dropped 9 bases, with 10 bases sitting between them. The germline gives CDR1 SEHNR, CDR2 FQNEAQ (reference sequence). The CDR3 spans 12 residues.

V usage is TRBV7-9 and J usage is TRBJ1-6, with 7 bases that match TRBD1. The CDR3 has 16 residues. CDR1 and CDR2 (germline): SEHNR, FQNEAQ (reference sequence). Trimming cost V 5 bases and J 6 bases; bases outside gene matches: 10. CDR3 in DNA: TGTGCCAGCAGCAAGGACAGGAACCTCTCTAATTCACCCCTCCACTTT. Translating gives CASSKDRNLSNSPLHF.

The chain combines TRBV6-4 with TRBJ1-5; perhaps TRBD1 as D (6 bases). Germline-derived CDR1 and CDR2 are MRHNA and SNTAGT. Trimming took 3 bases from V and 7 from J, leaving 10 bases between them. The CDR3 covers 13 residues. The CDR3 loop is CASSDQTGQPQHF. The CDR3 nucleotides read TGTGCCAGCAGTGATCAGACAGGCCAGCCCCAGCATTTT.

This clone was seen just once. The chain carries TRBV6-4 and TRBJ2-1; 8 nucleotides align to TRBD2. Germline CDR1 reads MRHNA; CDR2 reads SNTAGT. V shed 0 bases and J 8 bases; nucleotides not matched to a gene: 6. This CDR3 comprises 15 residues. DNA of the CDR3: TGTGCCAGCAGTGACTCGACGGGAGGGCGGGATGAGCAGTTCTTC. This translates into CASSDSTGGRDEQFF.

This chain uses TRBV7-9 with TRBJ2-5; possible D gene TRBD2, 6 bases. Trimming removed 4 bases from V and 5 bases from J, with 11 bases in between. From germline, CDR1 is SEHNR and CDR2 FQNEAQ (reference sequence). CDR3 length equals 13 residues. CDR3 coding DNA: TGTGCCAGCAGCTCCGGGAGTCAGGAGACCCAGTACTTC. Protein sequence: CASSSGSQETQYF.

CDR3 sequence reads: CAIRETEGAEAFF. In DNA, the CDR3 is TGTGCCATCAGAGAAACAGAGGGGGCTGAAGCTTTCTTT. The chain recombines TRBV10-3 with TRBJ1-1, with D possibly TRBD1 on 6 matching bases. Trimming cost V 6 bases and J 6 bases, with 14 bases left between them. The CDR3 consists of 13 residues. The germline gives CDR1 ENHRY, CDR2 SYGVKD.

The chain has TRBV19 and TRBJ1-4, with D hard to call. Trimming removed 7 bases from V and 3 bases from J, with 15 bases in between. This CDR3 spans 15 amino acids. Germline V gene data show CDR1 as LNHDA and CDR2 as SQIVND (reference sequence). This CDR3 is CASMPTVRPNEKLFF. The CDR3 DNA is TGTGCCAGTATGCCGACTGTACGCCCTAATGAAAAACTGTTTTTT.

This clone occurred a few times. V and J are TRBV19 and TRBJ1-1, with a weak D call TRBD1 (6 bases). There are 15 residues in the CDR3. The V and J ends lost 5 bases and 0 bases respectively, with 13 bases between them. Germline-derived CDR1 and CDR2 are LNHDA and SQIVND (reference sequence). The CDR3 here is CASSRGQFMNTEAFF. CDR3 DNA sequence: TGTGCCAGTAGTCGAGGACAGTTCATGAACACTGAAGCTTTCTTT.

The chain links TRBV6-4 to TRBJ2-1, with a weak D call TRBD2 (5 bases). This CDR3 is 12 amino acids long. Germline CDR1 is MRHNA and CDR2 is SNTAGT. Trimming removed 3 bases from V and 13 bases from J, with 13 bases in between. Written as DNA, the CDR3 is TGTGCCAGCAGTGAGTCCGGGGTTCTACAGTTCTTC. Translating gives CASSESGVLQFF.

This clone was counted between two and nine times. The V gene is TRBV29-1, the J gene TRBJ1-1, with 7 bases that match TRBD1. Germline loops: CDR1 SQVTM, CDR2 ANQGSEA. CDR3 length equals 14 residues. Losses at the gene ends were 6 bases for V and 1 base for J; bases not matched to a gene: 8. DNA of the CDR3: TGCAGCGTCCGCACAGGGGCGGGGAACACTGAAGCTTTCTTT. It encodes CSVRTGAGNTEAFF.

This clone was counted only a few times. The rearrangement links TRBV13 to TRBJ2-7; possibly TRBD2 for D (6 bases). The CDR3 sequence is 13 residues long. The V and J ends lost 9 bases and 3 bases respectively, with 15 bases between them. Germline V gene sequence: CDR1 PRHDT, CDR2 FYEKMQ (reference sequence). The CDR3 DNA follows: TGTGCCAGTACCGGGACTCATGGCTACGAGCAGTACTTC. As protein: CASTGTHGYEQYF.

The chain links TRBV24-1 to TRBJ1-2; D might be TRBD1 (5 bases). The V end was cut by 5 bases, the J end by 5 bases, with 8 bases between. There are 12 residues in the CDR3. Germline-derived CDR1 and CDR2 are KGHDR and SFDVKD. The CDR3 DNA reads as TGTGCCACCAGTGTCGGGGGATATGGCTACACCTTC. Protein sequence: CATSVGGYGYTF.

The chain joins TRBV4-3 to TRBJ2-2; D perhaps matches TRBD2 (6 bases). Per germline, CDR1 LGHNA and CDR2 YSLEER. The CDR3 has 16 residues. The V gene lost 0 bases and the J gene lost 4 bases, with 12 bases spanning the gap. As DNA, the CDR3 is TGCGCCAGCAGCCAAGATATTCGGGGGATCACCGGGGAGCTGTTTTTT. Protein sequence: CASSQDIRGITGELFF.

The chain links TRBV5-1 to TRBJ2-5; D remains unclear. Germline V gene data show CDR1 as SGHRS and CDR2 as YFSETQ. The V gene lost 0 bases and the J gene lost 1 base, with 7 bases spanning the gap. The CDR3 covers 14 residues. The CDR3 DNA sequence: TGCGCCAGCAGCTTGGTCCCCTTCCAAGAGACCCAGTACTTC. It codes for CASSLVPFQETQYF.

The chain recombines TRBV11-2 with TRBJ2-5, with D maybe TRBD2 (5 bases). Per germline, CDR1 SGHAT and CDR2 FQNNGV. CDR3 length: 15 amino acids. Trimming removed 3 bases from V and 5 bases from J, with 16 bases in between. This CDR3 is CASSFVRAGEETQYF. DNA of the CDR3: TGTGCCAGCAGCTTTGTGAGGGCTGGGGAGGAGACCCAGTACTTC.